This passage covers 17 T cell receptor beta chains from one sample sequenced in a study of T cells expressing NK-cell markers. TCRdb reprocessed the 5' RACE reads and stores each CDR3 protein as one record, lacking DNA. This table lists under 200,000 distinct CDR3 sequences. Sequencing used blood T cells: a sorted CD56 or NKG2C T cell subset, CD4+ or CD8+ T cells, or bulk PBMC T cells (not recorded which). The receptors originated from a woman aged 18 to 75 in good health.

The chain couples TRBV12-3 or TRBV12-4 to TRBJ2-7. This CDR3 has 14 residues. This chain's CDR3 is CASSTSLGYLAQYF.

The chain carries TRBV5-1 and TRBJ2-5. There are 13 residues in the CDR3. CDR1 is SGHRS, CDR2 YFSETQ, per germline. This CDR3 reads CASSPSDLETQYF.

The V and J genes are TRBV5-1 and TRBJ1-5; TCRdb's D gene call, TRBD1, goes unchecked for lack of DNA. Germline V lookup: CDR1 SGHRS, CDR2 YFSETQ. This CDR3 comprises 15 residues. CDR3 region: CASSLAGVTNQPQHF.

This chain's CDR3 is CAILRGSSYNEQFF. V and J are TRBV10-3 and TRBJ2-1. Germline values: CDR1 ENHRY, CDR2 SYGVKD. This CDR3 has 14 residues.

This CDR3 is CATRRSPGYEQYF. The chain couples TRBV12-3 or TRBV12-4 to TRBJ2-7; without DNA, the TCRdb call of TRBD1 cannot be checked. The CDR3 runs 13 residues.

The CDR3: CASSASGFAGELFF. The chain couples TRBV2 to TRBJ2-2; TCRdb's D call, TRBD1, is unchecked because there is no DNA. Germline V gives CDR1 SNHLY, CDR2 FYNNEI. The CDR3 consists of 14 residues.

The V and J genes are TRBV20-1 and TRBJ2-5; without DNA, the TCRdb call of TRBD1 cannot be checked. Germline V gene data show CDR1 as DFQATT and CDR2 as SNEGSKA (reference sequence). The CDR3 runs 16 residues. The chain's CDR3 is CSASAHLGRRPETQYF.

This rearrangement joins TRBV6-2 or TRBV6-3 to TRBJ2-3. The CDR3 consists of 11 residues. Per germline, CDR1 MNHEY and CDR2 SVGEGT. The CDR3 here is CASRSPDTQYF.

V is TRBV12-3 or TRBV12-4 and J is TRBJ2-7; checking the TCRdb D call of TRBD2 is not possible without DNA. CDR3 size: 13 residues. The CDR3 is CASSLQDAGLKYF.

The chain has TRBV27 and TRBJ1-6. This CDR3 comprises 15 residues. Germline CDR1 and CDR2: MNHEY and SMNVEV (reference sequence). CDR3 loop: CASSLRPNGNSPLHF.

The V gene is TRBV2, the J gene TRBJ2-3; TCRdb proposes TRBD1, but this gene call is untestable without DNA. This CDR3 has 15 residues. The germline V gene has CDR1 SNHLY and CDR2 FYNNEI. The CDR3 sequence is CASSRDRILRDTQYF.

The V call is TRBV2, the J call TRBJ1-2; TCRdb gives TRBD1 as the D gene, but with no DNA this cannot be confirmed. Looked up from germline, CDR1 is SNHLY and CDR2 is FYNNEI. CDR3 length: 12 residues. CDR3 region: CASGRDRGGYTF.

The chain recombines TRBV4-1 with TRBJ2-2; no DNA is available, so the TRBD2 call from TCRdb remains unchecked. The CDR3 has 15 residues. Germline CDR1 and CDR2: MGHRA and YSYEKL. CDR3 loop: CASSTQRGVTGELFF.

The CDR3 protein is CARGTGFPYEQYF. V gene TRBV7-2 combines with J gene TRBJ2-7; TCRdb's D call, TRBD1, is unchecked because there is no DNA. The CDR3 length is 13 residues. CDR1 and CDR2 from the germline V gene are SGHTA and FQGNSA. Looking up the rest from reference TRBV7-2 and TRBJ2-7 gives the full variable domain: GAGVSQSPSNKVTEKGKDVELRCDPISGHTALYWYRQSLGQGLEFLIYFQGNSAPDKSGLPSDRFSAERTGGSVSTLTIQRTQQEDSAVYLCARGTGFPYEQYFGPGTRLTVT.

The chain links TRBV12-3 or TRBV12-4 to TRBJ2-1; TCRdb selects TRBD2, and the lack of DNA leaves this call unchecked. The CDR3 is 13 amino acids. This chain's CDR3 is CASSPSGNNEQFF.

The chain couples TRBV6-2 or TRBV6-3 to TRBJ2-7; TCRdb's assignment of TRBD2 cannot be checked, as there is no DNA. CDR1 is MNHEY, CDR2 SVGEGT, per germline. The CDR3 is 16 amino acids. The CDR3 reads CASRRTSGALSYEQYF.

The chain's CDR3 is CASSLRDFPSSEQFF. This chain uses TRBV27 with TRBJ2-1; TCRdb designates TRBD2, a call that cannot be tested without DNA. CDR1 is MNHEY, CDR2 SMNVEV, per germline (reference sequence). The CDR3 covers 15 residues.